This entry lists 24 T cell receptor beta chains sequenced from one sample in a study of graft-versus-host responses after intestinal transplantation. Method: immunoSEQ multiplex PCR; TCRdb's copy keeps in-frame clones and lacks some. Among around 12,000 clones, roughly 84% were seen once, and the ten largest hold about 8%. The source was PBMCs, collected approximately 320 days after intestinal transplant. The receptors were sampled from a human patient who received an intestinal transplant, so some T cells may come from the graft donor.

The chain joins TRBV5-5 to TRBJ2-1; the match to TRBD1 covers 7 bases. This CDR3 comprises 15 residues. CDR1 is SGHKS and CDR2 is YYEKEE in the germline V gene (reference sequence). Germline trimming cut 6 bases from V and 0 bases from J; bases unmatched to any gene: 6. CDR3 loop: CASTPDRDSYNEQFF. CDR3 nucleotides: TGTGCCAGCACACCCGACAGGGACTCCTACAATGAGCAGTTCTTC.

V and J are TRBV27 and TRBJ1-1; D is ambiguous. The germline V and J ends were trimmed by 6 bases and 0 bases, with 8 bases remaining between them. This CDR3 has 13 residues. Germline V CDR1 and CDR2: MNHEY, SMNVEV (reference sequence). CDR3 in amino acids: CASRGALNTEAFF. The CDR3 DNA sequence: TGTGCCAGCAGGGGAGCGCTGAACACTGAAGCTTTCTTT.

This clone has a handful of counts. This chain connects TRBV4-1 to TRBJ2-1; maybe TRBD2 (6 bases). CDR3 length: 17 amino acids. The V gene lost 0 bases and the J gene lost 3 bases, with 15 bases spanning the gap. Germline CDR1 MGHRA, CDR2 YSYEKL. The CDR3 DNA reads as TGCGCCAGCAGCCAAGATCCGATGGTGGACTACTACAATGAGCAGTTCTTC. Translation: CASSQDPMVDYYNEQFF.

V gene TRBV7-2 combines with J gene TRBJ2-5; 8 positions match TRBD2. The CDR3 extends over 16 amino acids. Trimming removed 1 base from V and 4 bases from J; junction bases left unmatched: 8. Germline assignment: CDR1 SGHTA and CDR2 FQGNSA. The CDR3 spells CASSLGKREYRETQYF. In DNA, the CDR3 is TGTGCCAGCAGCTTAGGGAAGCGGGAGTACAGAGAGACCCAGTACTTC.

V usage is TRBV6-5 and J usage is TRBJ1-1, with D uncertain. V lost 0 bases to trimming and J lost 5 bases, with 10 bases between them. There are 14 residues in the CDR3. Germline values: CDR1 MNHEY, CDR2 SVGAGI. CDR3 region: CASSYSIGITEAFF. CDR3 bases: TGTGCCAGCAGTTACTCGATAGGGATTACTGAAGCTTTCTTT.

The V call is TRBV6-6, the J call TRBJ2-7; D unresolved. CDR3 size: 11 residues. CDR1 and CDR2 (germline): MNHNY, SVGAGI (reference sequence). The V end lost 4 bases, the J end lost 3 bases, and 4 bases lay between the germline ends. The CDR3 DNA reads TGTGCCAGCAGTTTCAACTACGAGCAGTACTTC. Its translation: CASSFNYEQYF.

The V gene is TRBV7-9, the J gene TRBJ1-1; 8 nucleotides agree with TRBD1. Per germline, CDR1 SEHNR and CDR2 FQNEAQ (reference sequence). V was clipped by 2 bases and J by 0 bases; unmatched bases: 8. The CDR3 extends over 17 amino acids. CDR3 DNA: TGTGCCAGCAGCTTACTTGGGACAGGCGTCATGAACACTGAAGCTTTCTTT. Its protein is CASSLLGTGVMNTEAFF. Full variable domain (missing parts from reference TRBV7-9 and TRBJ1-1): DTGVSQNPRHKITKRGQNVTFRCDPISEHNRLYWYRQTLGQGPEFLTYFQNEAQLEKSRLLSDRFSAERPKGSFSTLEIQRTEQGDSAMYLCASSLLGTGVMNTEAFFGQGTRLTVV.

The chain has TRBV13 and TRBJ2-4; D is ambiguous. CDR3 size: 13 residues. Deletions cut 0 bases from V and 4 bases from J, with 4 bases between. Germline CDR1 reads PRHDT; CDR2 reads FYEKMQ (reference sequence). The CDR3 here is CASSLGRKNIQYF. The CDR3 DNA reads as TGTGCCAGCAGCTTAGGCCGAAAAAACATTCAGTACTTC.

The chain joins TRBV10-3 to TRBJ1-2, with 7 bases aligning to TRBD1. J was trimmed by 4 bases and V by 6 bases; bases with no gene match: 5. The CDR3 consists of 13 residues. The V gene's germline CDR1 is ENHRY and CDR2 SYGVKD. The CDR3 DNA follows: TGTGCCATCAGCTACGACAGGGTCTATGGCTACACCTTC. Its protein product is CAISYDRVYGYTF.

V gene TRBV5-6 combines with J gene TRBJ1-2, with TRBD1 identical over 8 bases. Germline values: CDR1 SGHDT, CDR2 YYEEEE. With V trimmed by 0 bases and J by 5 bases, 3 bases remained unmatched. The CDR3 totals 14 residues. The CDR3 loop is CASSLGQGFYGYTF. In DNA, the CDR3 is TGTGCCAGCAGCTTGGGACAGGGGTTTTATGGCTACACCTTC.

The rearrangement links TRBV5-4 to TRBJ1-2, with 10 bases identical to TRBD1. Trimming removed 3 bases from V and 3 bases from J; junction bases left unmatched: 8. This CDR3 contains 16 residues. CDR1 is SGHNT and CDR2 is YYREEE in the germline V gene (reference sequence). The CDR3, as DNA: TGTGCCAGCAGCTCCTATGACAGGGGGCTTGACTATGGCTACACCTTC. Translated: CASSSYDRGLDYGYTF.

For the CDR3, the DNA is TGTGCAAGTCGCTTAGCTGGGACTAGCGGGAGTACAGATACGCAGTATTTT. Translated, it gives CASRLAGTSGSTDTQYF. The V and J genes are TRBV12-2 and TRBJ2-3; TRBD2 reflects the table's D call only, with no check against the DNA. TRBV12-2 represents a pseudogene. This CDR3 has 17 amino acids.

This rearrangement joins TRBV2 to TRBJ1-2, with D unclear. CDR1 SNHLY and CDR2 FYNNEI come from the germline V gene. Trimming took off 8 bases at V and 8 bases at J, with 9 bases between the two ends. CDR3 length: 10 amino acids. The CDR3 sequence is CASLGFGYTF. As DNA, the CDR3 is TGTGCCAGCTTAGGGTTCGGCTACACCTTC.

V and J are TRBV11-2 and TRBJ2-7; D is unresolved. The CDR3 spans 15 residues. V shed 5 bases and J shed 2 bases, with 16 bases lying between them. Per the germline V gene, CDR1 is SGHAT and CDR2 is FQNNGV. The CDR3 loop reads CASSPNRGGPYEQYF. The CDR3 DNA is TGTGCCAGCAGCCCAAACCGTGGCGGTCCCTACGAGCAGTACTTC.

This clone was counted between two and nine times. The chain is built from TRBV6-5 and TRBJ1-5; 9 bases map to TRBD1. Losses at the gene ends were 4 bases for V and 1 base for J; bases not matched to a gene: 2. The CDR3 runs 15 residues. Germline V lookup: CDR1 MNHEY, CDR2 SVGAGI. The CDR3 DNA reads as TGTGCCAGCAGTTTGGACAGGGGAAGCAATCAGCCCCAGCATTTT. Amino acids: CASSLDRGSNQPQHF.

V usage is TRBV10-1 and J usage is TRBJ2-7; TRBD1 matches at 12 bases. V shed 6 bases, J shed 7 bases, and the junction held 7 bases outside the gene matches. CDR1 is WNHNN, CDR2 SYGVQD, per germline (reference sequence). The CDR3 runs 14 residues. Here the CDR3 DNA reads TGCGCCAGCAGCGAGGGACAGGGGGCGCGGGAGCAGTACTTC. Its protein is CASSEGQGAREQYF.

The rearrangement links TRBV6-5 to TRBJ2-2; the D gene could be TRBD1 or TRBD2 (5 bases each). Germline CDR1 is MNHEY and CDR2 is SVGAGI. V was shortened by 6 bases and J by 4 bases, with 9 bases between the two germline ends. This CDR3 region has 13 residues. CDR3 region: CASRRDGTGELFF. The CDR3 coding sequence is TGTGCCAGCAGACGGGACGGCACCGGGGAGCTGTTTTTT.

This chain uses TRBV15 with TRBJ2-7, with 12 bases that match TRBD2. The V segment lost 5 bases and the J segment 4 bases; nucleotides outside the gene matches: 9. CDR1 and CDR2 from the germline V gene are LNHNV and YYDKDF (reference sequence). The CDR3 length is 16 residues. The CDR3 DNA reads TGTGCCACCAGCTTCCTGACTAGCGGGAGTTCTTACGAGCAGTACTTC. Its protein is CATSFLTSGSSYEQYF.

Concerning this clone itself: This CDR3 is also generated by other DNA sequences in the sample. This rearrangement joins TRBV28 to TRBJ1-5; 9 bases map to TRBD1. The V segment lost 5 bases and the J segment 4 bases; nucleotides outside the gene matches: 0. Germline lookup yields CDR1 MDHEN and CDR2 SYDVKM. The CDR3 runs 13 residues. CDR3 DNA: TGTGCCAGCAGTGGGACAGGGAATCAGCCCCAGCATTTT. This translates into CASSGTGNQPQHF.

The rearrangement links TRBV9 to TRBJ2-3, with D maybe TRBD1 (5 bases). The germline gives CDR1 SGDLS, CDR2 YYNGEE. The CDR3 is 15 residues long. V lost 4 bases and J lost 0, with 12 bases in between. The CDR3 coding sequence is TGTGCCAGCAGCCTTGACAGTACTAGCACAGATACGCAGTATTTT. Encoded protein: CASSLDSTSTDTQYF.

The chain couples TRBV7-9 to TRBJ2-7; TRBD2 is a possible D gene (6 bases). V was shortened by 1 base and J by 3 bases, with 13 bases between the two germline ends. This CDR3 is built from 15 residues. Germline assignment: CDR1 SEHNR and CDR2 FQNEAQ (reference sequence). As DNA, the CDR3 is TGTGCCAGCAGCTTAGAGGCTAGCGAGTACTACGAGCAGTACTTC. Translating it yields CASSLEASEYYEQYF.

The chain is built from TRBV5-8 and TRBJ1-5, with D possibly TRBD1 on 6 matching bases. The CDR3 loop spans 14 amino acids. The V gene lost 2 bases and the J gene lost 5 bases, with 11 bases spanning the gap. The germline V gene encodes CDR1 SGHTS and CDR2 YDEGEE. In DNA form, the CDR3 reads TGTGCCAGCAGCTTTTGGGGGGCCGATCAGCCCCAGCATTTT. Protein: CASSFWGADQPQHF.

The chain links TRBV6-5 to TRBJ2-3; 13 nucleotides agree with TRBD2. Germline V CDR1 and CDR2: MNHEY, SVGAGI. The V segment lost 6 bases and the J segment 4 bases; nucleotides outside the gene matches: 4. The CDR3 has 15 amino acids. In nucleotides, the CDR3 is TGTGCCAGCAGCCCAACTAGCGGGAGGGCAGATACGCAGTATTTT. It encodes CASSPTSGRADTQYF.

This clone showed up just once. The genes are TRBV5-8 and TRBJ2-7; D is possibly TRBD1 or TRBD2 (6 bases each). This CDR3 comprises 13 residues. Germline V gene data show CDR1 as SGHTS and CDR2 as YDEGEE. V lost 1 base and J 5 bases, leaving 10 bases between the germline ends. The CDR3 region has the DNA TGTGCCAGCAGCTTGAAGGGGGGCCACGAGCAGTACTTC. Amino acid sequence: CASSLKGGHEQYF.